This section outlines one T cell receptor beta chain sequence together with its context. V lost 0 bases, J lost 8 bases, and 20 bases lay in between. The CDR3 has 17 residues. From germline, CDR1 is SGDLS and CDR2 YYNGEE. The data were taken from a study of blood T cell repertoires in COVID-19. Authors' data handling: By means of reference gene primer amplification, nucleated cell counts were estimated. Generated by immunoSEQ multiplex PCR, the TCRdb table keeps only in-frame clones and is missing some. V and J calls and clone size are given by that table; D and trimming were obtained from the DNA. The sample contains about 400,000 clones, roughly 90% of which appear only once.

The sequenced sample was PBMCs or T cells enriched from blood (not recorded which). The rearrangement joins TRBV9 to TRBJ1-4, with D possibly TRBD1 on 5 matching bases. The origin of this receptor is a woman in her twenties or thirties with acute COVID-19. The CDR3 DNA sequence: TGTGCCAGCAGCGTAGGATGGGAGGGTTACGAGGGGGAAAAACTGTTTTTT. Protein: CASSVGWEGYEGEKLFF.